This T cell receptor beta chain emerged from a study of blood T cell repertoires in COVID-19. Study context: The analysed material was cDNA or gDNA that came from T cells, B-cell-depleted T cells, or PBMCs.

The CDR3 runs to 13 residues. V was pared by 2 bases and J by 5 bases, with 5 bases between. The V gene's germline CDR1 is SGHDT and CDR2 YYEEEE. Source study methods: For nucleated cells, counts were estimated from reference gene primer amplification. Clones were read by immunoSEQ multiplex PCR, and TCRdb kept only the in-frame ones, dropping some. The DNA gave D and trimming, while V, J and clone size come from that table. The data contain under 300,000 clones, about 86% of them singletons. The receptor was derived from a young woman with COVID-19, enrolled during active disease. The chain combines TRBV5-6 with TRBJ1-6; D not certain. The sequenced sample was peripheral blood. The CDR3, as DNA: TGTGCCAGCAGCTTCGGGGATAATTCACCCCTCCACTTT. Protein sequence: CASSFGDNSPLHF.